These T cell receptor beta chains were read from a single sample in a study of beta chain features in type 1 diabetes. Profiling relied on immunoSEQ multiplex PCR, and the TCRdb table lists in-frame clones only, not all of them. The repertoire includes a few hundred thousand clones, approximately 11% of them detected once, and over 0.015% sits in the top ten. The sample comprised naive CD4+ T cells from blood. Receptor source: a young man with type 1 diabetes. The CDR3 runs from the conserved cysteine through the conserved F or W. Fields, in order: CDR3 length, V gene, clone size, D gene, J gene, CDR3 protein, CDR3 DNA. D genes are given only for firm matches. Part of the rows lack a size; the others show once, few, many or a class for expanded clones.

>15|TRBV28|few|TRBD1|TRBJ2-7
CASTFGDREIYEQYF
TGTGCCAGCACATTCGGGGACAGGGAAATCTACGAGCAGTACTTC
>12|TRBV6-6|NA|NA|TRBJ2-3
CASSKGADTQYF
TGTGCCAGCAGCAAGGGGGCAGATACGCAGTATTTT
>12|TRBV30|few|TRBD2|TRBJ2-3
CAWSGTSNTQYF
TGTGCCTGGAGTGGGACTAGCAATACGCAGTATTTT
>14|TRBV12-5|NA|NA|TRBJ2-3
CASGSGRGTDTQYF
TGTGCTAGTGGTTCCGGCCGCGGAACAGATACGCAGTATTTT
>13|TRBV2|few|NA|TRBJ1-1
CASSATENTEAFF
TGTGCCAGCAGTGCGACAGAGAACACTGAAGCTTTCTTT
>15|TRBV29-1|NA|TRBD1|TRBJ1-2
CSAGSPDRAGYGYTF
TGCAGCGCCGGAAGCCCGGACAGGGCGGGCTATGGCTACACCTTC
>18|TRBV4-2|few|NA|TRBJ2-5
CASSRERSWAGALETQYF
TGTGCCAGCAGCCGAGAAAGGAGTTGGGCGGGGGCCCTAGAGACCCAGTACTTC
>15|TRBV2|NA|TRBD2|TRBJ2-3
CASSRTSIRADTQYF
TGTGCCAGCAGCCGGACTAGCATTCGGGCAGATACGCAGTATTTT
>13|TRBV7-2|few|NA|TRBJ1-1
CAISQGVNTEAFF
TGTGCCATCTCACAGGGAGTTAACACTGAAGCTTTCTTT
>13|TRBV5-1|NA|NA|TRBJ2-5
CASSLGGEETQYF
TGCGCCAGCAGCTTGGGCGGTGAAGAGACCCAGTACTTC
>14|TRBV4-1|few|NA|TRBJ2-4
CASSQVLQGSIQYF
TGCGCCAGCAGCCAAGTATTGCAGGGGAGCATTCAGTACTTC
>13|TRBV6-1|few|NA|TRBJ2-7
CASIRTESYEQYF
TGTGCCAGCATTAGGACAGAGTCCTACGAGCAGTACTTC
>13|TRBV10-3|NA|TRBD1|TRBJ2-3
CAIKGAGTDTQYF
TGTGCCATCAAGGGGGCCGGCACAGATACGCAGTATTTT
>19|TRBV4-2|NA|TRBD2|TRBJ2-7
CASSLRTSGGAGGGSEQYF
TGTGCCAGCAGCCTTAGGACTAGCGGGGGGGCCGGGGGAGGCAGCGAGCAGTACTTC
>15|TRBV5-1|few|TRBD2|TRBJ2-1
CASSLRSGGYNEQFF
TGCGCCAGCAGCTTGAGATCGGGGGGTTACAATGAGCAGTTCTTC